This T cell receptor beta chain was recovered during a study of vaccination and CD4 T cells after COVID-19. Study in general: Between diagnosis and the drawing of post-COVID samples lay a median roughly 91 days (range 35 to 161).

Noted treatment: approximately 10-day PBMC culture with coronavirus spike peptide pools or control peptides (ViraFEST assay). Expansion of antigen-specific T cells with peptide pools by ViraFEST preceded sequencing of TCRs. Details on this clonotype: Its antigen is not identified.

CDR1 is SGHTA, CDR2 FQGNSA, per germline. The CDR3 extends over 15 amino acids. V gave up 5 bases and J gave up 6 bases; unmatched junction bases: 13. An Oncomine TCR Beta short-read assay was used to sequence the DNA from cultured CD4+ T cells. TCRdb called the PCR reads again in MiXCR, with one record for every CDR3 protein. The table records about 21,000 distinct CDR3 sequences, approximately 50% of them present only once. The rearrangement uses TRBV7-2 and TRBJ2-7, with 7 bases matching TRBD2. The sequenced sample consisted of CD4+ T cells from blood, cultured in vitro. The source is a human donor who had recovered from COVID-19. Here the CDR3 reads CASSELAGLPSEQYF. The CDR3 DNA reads as TGTGCCAGCAGCGAATTAGCGGGTCTGCCCTCCGAGCAGTACTTC.